A selection of T cell receptor beta chains follows, all from one sample in a study of T cell repertoires in aging, cancer and after chemotherapy. Each CDR3 protein is one row after TCRdb ran MiXCR on the multiplex PCR reads. The table lists around 2,200 distinct CDR3 sequences, 35% to 50% of them singletons. Sequenced input: blood. The receptors were gathered from a human donor with a solid tumor. The CDR3 runs from the conserved cysteine through the conserved F or W. D genes are given only for firm matches. Where a row states a size, it is once, few, many or the class of an expanded clone; other rows omit it.

d_call,v_call,clone_size,j_call,cdr3_nt,cdr3_aa
TRBD1,TRBV20-1,NA,TRBJ2-3,TGCAGTGCTAGACTACCTGACAGGGGCCCCACAGCTACGCAGTATTTT,CSARLPDRGPTATQYF
NA,TRBV20-1,NA,TRBJ2-1,TGCAGTATGGACTTGTTCTACAATGAGCAGTTCTTC,CSMDLFYNEQFF
TRBD1,TRBV7-2,once,TRBJ2-7,TGTGCCAGTAGTTCGACTCCGGGACAGGGGGCCGGCGAGCAGTACTTC,CASSSTPGQGAGEQYF
TRBD1,TRBV15,NA,TRBJ2-7,TGTGCCACCAGCAGAGATCGGATGACAGGGACAGGGTGGTCCTACGAGCAGTACTTC,CATSRDRMTGTGWSYEQYF
NA,TRBV6-5,few,TRBJ1-6,TGTGCCAGCAGTTACGGGGGGCCGAATTCACCCCTCCACTTT,CASSYGGPNSPLHF
TRBD1,TRBV19,few,TRBJ2-2,TGTGCCAGTAGTGGGGCCCGACAGGGGGCAACCGGGGAGCTGTTTTTT,CASSGARQGATGELFF
NA,TRBV7-2,few,TRBJ1-1,TGTGCCAGCAGCTTATCCAGGGGGAACACTGAAGCTTTCTTT,CASSLSRGNTEAFF
NA,TRBV27,NA,TRBJ1-2,TGTGCCAGCAGTTTAACAGGGATCTCTATTAACTATGGCTACACCTTC,CASSLTGISINYGYTF
NA,TRBV5-6,once,TRBJ2-5,TGTGCCAGCAGCATCCGGGCTGGGGAGACCCAGTACTTC,CASSIRAGETQYF
NA,TRBV7-9,few,TRBJ1-2,TGTGCCAGCAGCTTAGGCGGGGGGTCTAACTATGGCTACACCTTC,CASSLGGGSNYGYTF
NA,TRBV7-2,NA,TRBJ1-6,TGTGCCAGCAGCGCCCATAATTCACCCCTCCACTTT,CASSAHNSPLHF
TRBD2,TRBV20-1,NA,TRBJ2-7,TGCAGTGCCAGGGGACTAGCGGGAGGAACGCCAACCTACGAGCAGTACTTC,CSARGLAGGTPTYEQYF
NA,TRBV7-6,few,TRBJ2-7,TGTGCCAGCAGCGTCCAGTCCTCCTACGAGCAGTACTTC,CASSVQSSYEQYF